This T cell receptor (beta chain) was recovered during a study of cytomegalovirus exposure and HLA in healthy donors. Study outcomes and limitations: A previous analysis found most TCR beta V segments productive roughly 90% or roughly 30% of the time. Common viral pathogens (according to a later analysis) appeared linked to several of the most significant clusters. Researchers reported in a later analysis that a missense DCLRE1C variant was tied to TCR beta V- and J-gene trimming.

Trimming stripped 4 bases from V and 6 bases from J, with 10 bases between. CDR1 GTSNPN and CDR2 SVGIG come from the germline V gene (reference sequence). The CDR3 has 12 residues. PCR primers comprised 60 Vbeta and 13 Jbeta primers. TCRdb's copy holds only in-frame clones and misses some; the assay was immunoSEQ multiplex PCR. Here the sample spans about 100,000 clones, roughly 78% being singletons. Comments on this clone: Its specificity is unknown.

As for the donors, each was a healthy bone marrow donor. The chain couples TRBV30 to TRBJ2-1; D remains ambiguous. The TCR originated in a woman in her thirties or forties in good health and CMV-seronegative. Sample: PBMCs. CDR3 in DNA: TGTGCCTGGACTACGGTTGGCAATGAGCAGTTCTTC. Protein sequence: CAWTTVGNEQFF.